These 26 T cell receptor beta chains share one sample of origin, sequenced in a study of blood T cell repertoires in COVID-19. Produced via immunoSEQ multiplex PCR; TCRdb's table is partial and in-frame only. This sample carries more than 25,000 clones, 70% to 90% of them seen once, and the ten largest clones take 15% to 20%. The sample was peripheral blood. The source is a man between 70 and 80 years old with acute or convalescent COVID-19.

CDR3 sequence reads: CASSQAGTSGSMVQFF. Written as DNA, the CDR3 is TGCGCCAGCAGCCAAGCCGGGACTAGCGGGTCCATGGTGCAGTTCTTC. This chain links TRBV4-1 with TRBJ2-1; 12 positions agree with TRBD2. CDR3 length: 16 residues. The germline V gene has CDR1 MGHRA and CDR2 YSYEKL. V lost 1 base, J lost 12 bases, and 10 bases stayed unmatched.

This clone showed up just once. V gene TRBV11-3 combines with J gene TRBJ2-7; TRBD2 might be the D (6 bases). The length of the CDR3 is 15 residues. Germline V gene lookup returns CDR1 SGHNT and CDR2 YENEEA. Trimming left V 2 bases short and J 3 bases short, with 14 bases between. CDR3 in DNA: TGTGCCAGCAGCTTACAAGGAGGGAGCAACTACGAGCAGTACTTC. It encodes CASSLQGGSNYEQYF.

CDR3 sequence reads: CASSLTSASTDTQYF. In DNA, the CDR3 is TGTGCCAGCAGCTTAACGAGCGCTAGCACAGATACGCAGTATTTT. The V and J genes are TRBV7-3 and TRBJ2-3; the D is unclear. With 0 bases removed from V and 0 bases from J, the gap between germline ends came to 7 bases. The CDR3 is made up of 15 amino acids. Looked up from germline, CDR1 is SGHTA and CDR2 is FQGTGA.

The chain combines TRBV6-5 with TRBJ2-1; 10 bases map to TRBD2. Germline V gene sequence: CDR1 MNHEY, CDR2 SVGAGI. The CDR3 is 15 amino acids. V shed 8 bases, J shed 5 bases, and the junction held 9 bases outside the gene matches. Here the CDR3 DNA reads TGTGCCAGCGTTGGGAGCGGGAGGGCCCACAATGAGCAGTTCTTC. Translating it yields CASVGSGRAHNEQFF.

In DNA, the CDR3 is TGTGCCAGCAGCCGATCGTCCCCACTAGCCCGGGATCGAGAGACCCAGTACTTC. Its translation is CASSRSSPLARDRETQYF. The chain is built from TRBV6-2 or TRBV6-3 and TRBJ2-5; weak D call: TRBD2 (6 bases). Trimming took 6 bases from V and 4 from J, leaving 27 bases between them. The CDR3 spans 18 residues. The germline V gene encodes CDR1 MNHEY and CDR2 SVGEGT.

J is TRBJ1-5 and V is TRBV19; 9 bases align to TRBD1. Germline trimming cut 5 bases from V and 6 bases from J; bases unmatched to any gene: 8. Germline loops: CDR1 LNHDA, CDR2 SQIVND (reference sequence). The CDR3 runs to 15 residues. CDR3 in amino acids: CASSPQTGGGQPQHF. CDR3 in DNA: TGTGCCAGTAGTCCCCAAACAGGGGGCGGTCAGCCCCAGCATTTT.

The V and J genes are TRBV7-6 and TRBJ1-1; D ambiguous. Germline V gene data show CDR1 as SGHVS and CDR2 as FNYEAQ. V was shortened by 1 base and J by 4 bases, with 7 bases between the two germline ends. The CDR3 contains 13 residues. The CDR3 loop is CASSLGQGTEAFF. In DNA form, the CDR3 reads TGTGCCAGCAGCTTAGGACAAGGCACTGAAGCTTTCTTT.

The J gene is TRBJ2-1, the V gene TRBV27; D might be TRBD2 (6 bases). V shed 5 bases and J shed 3 bases, with 8 bases lying between them. In germline, CDR1 is MNHEY, CDR2 SMNVEV (reference sequence). The length of the CDR3 is 13 residues. The CDR3 region has the DNA TGTGCCAGCAGTGGGGGGAACTACAATGAGCAGTTCTTC. It codes for CASSGGNYNEQFF.

The rearrangement joins TRBV7-8 to TRBJ1-2, with a possible D match to TRBD1 (5 bases). The CDR3 has 14 amino acids. The V gene's germline CDR1 is SGHVS and CDR2 FQNEAQ. V shed 1 base and J shed 3 bases, with 9 bases lying between them. Here the CDR3 DNA reads TGTGCCAGCAGCTTAGATTGGGGGGACTATGGCTACACCTTC. It specifies CASSLDWGDYGYTF.

The chain has TRBV29-1 and TRBJ2-1, with 7 bases fitting TRBD2. The CDR3 is 15 residues long. Germline loops: CDR1 SQVTM, CDR2 ANQGSEA. J was trimmed by 0 bases and V by 2 bases; bases with no gene match: 4. The CDR3 reads CSVERGSLSYNEQFF. The CDR3 nucleotides are TGCAGCGTTGAACGCGGGAGCCTCTCCTACAATGAGCAGTTCTTC.

V is TRBV27 and J is TRBJ2-5; D might be TRBD2 (6 bases). Trimming cost V 1 base and J 2 bases, with 17 bases left between them. The CDR3 is 17 amino acids. Germline V gene data show CDR1 as MNHEY and CDR2 as SMNVEV (reference sequence). Here the CDR3 DNA reads TGTGCCAGCAGTTTATTTGGGGGGATTGGGGCTCAAGAGACCCAGTACTTC. The encoded protein is CASSLFGGIGAQETQYF.

The chain employs TRBV2 and TRBJ1-3; D possibly corresponds to TRBD1 (5 bases). Germline V gene lookup returns CDR1 SNHLY and CDR2 FYNNEI. V lost 3 bases, J lost 4 bases, and 10 bases lay in between. This CDR3 region has 14 residues. CDR3 protein: CASSDETVGNTIYF. Written as DNA, the CDR3 is TGTGCCAGCAGTGATGAGACAGTAGGAAACACCATATATTTT.

This chain links TRBV19 with TRBJ1-5; possible D gene TRBD1, 5 bases. The CDR3 length is 15 residues. Germline V gene lookup returns CDR1 LNHDA and CDR2 SQIVND (reference sequence). V lost 0 bases and J lost 4, with 10 bases in between. The CDR3 DNA reads TGTGCCAGTAGTATAGATTCCCAGGGTAATCAGCCCCAGCATTTT. Encoded protein: CASSIDSQGNQPQHF.

This sequence joins TRBV7-2 and TRBJ2-7; TRBD2 agrees at 11 bases. Germline CDR1 reads SGHTA; CDR2 reads FQGNSA. The V and J ends lost 4 bases and 3 bases, in that order; junction bases with no gene match: 5. CDR3 length equals 15 residues. For the CDR3, the DNA is TGTGCCAGCAGCTCCCAACTAGCGGGAGACTACGAGCAGTACTTC. It codes for CASSSQLAGDYEQYF.

The chain couples TRBV6-5 to TRBJ1-6; TRBD1 is a possible D gene (5 bases). V was shortened by 6 bases and J by 5 bases, with 11 bases between the two germline ends. This CDR3 has 14 amino acids. Per germline, CDR1 MNHEY and CDR2 SVGAGI. CDR3 coding DNA: TGTGCCAGCAGATCCGGACACCATAATTCACCCCTCCACTTT. This translates into CASRSGHHNSPLHF.

The V and J genes are TRBV3-1 (or the pseudogene TRBV3-2) and TRBJ2-1; 13 bases are a match to TRBD2. V shed 0 bases, J shed 8 bases, and the junction held 4 bases outside the gene matches. The germline gives CDR1 LGHDT, CDR2 YNNKEL (reference sequence). CDR3 size: 16 residues. The CDR3 region is CASSQDGLAGVDEQFF. The DNA for the CDR3 is TGTGCCAGCAGCCAAGATGGACTAGCGGGAGTTGATGAGCAGTTCTTC.

J is TRBJ1-1 and V is TRBV2, with 7 positions matching TRBD1. Trimming at V came to 5 bases and at J to 0 bases, leaving 6 bases not matched to a gene. The CDR3 contains 15 residues. Germline CDR1 reads SNHLY; CDR2 reads FYNNEI. CDR3 sequence: CASSPQGVVNTEAFF. The CDR3 DNA is TGTGCCAGCAGTCCCCAGGGGGTGGTGAACACTGAAGCTTTCTTT.

The rearrangement uses TRBV27 and TRBJ1-2; the D gene is possibly TRBD1 (5 bases). Trimming took off 5 bases at V and 3 bases at J, with 13 bases between the two ends. This CDR3 region has 14 residues. Germline CDR1 reads MNHEY; CDR2 reads SMNVEV (reference sequence). The CDR3, as DNA: TGTGCCAGCAGTCCGCGGGGGGACTACTATGGCTACACCTTC. It encodes CASSPRGDYYGYTF.

This rearrangement joins TRBV3-1 (or the pseudogene TRBV3-2) to TRBJ2-7, with D perhaps matching TRBD2 (5 bases). V gave up 4 bases and J gave up 6 bases, with 25 bases separating them. Germline loops: CDR1 LGHDT, CDR2 YNNKEL (reference sequence). CDR3 length: 17 residues. Here the CDR3 DNA reads TGTGCCAGCAGCCCCAGCGGTCTCGGACTGACTCGCCCCGAGCAGTACTTC. Its translation is CASSPSGLGLTRPEQYF.

This clone was recorded once. The chain couples TRBV19 to TRBJ2-5, with D possibly being TRBD1 (5 bases). Germline CDR1 is LNHDA and CDR2 is SQIVND (reference sequence). Trimming took off 1 base at V and 2 bases at J, with 8 bases between the two ends. The CDR3 totals 14 residues. The CDR3 nucleotides read TGTGCCAGTAGTATAGGACAGAGACAAGAGACCCAGTACTTC. The encoded protein is CASSIGQRQETQYF.

The chain couples TRBV7-8 to TRBJ1-1; weak D call: TRBD1 (6 bases). V was trimmed by 3 bases and J by 0 bases, leaving 17 bases between them. The CDR3 consists of 17 residues. Germline values: CDR1 SGHVS, CDR2 FQNEAQ. The CDR3 DNA sequence: TGTGCCAGCAGCTTCCGGACGGGACATACCATGAACACTGAAGCTTTCTTT. Translation gives CASSFRTGHTMNTEAFF.

The table lists this clone with a count of one. This chain joins TRBV5-1 and TRBJ2-7, with 7 bases matching TRBD2. The CDR3 covers 12 residues. The V gene's germline CDR1 is SGHRS and CDR2 YFSETQ. The V and J ends lost 3 bases and 7 bases, in that order; junction bases with no gene match: 4. The CDR3 DNA sequence: TGCGCCAGCAGCTCAGCGGGAAGAGAGCAGTACTTC. Its translation: CASSSAGREQYF.

The chain uses TRBV3-1 (or the pseudogene TRBV3-2) and TRBJ2-1; the D gene is possibly TRBD2 (5 bases). The CDR3 has 16 amino acids. Germline V gene sequence: CDR1 LGHDT, CDR2 YNNKEL (reference sequence). Between the trimmed V and J ends, which lost 0 bases and 7 bases, there was a span of 16 bases. The chain's CDR3 is CASSQDHRPRGNEQFF. The CDR3 DNA is TGTGCCAGCAGCCAAGATCATCGGCCCAGAGGGAATGAGCAGTTCTTC.

This clone was detected a few times. The chain employs TRBV5-6 and TRBJ1-1, with 8 bases aligning to TRBD1. The ends lost 3 bases at V and 0 bases at J; junction bases unmatched: 4. The CDR3 contains 15 residues. CDR1 and CDR2 from the germline V gene are SGHDT and YYEEEE. CDR3 DNA sequence: TGTGCCAGCAGCTCGTTGGACAGGGTGAACACTGAAGCTTTCTTT. Translating it yields CASSSLDRVNTEAFF.

The CDR3 coding sequence is TGTGCCAGCAGCCCCGACAGGGGAAATTCACCCCTCCACTTT. It is translated as CASSPDRGNSPLHF. This chain connects TRBV5-5 to TRBJ1-6, with TRBD1 matching over 8 bases. The CDR3 runs 14 residues. Germline lookup yields CDR1 SGHKS and CDR2 YYEKEE (reference sequence). V shed 4 bases and J 7 bases; nucleotides not matched to a gene: 4. Supplemented by reference TRBV5-5 and TRBJ1-6, the full variable domain reads DAGVTQSPTHLIKTRGQQVTLRCSPISGHKSVSWYQQVLGQGPQFIFQYYEKEERGRGNFPDRFSARQFPNYSSELNVNALLLGDSALYLCASSPDRGNSPLHFGNGTRLTVT.

The V and J genes are TRBV21-1 and TRBJ2-7; the tabulated D call, TRBD1, remains unverified against the DNA. TRBV21-1 is an annotated pseudogene. The CDR3 extends over 15 amino acids. CDR3: CASSKEGQLVHEQYF. As DNA, the CDR3 is TGTGCCAGCAGCAAAGAAGGACAGCTGGTCCACGAGCAGTACTTC.